This T cell receptor beta chain is from a study of OX40 agonist ivuxolimab in advanced cancers. With respect to the entire study: The costimulatory receptor OX40 (CD134) was targeted by ivuxolimab, a fully human IgG2 agonistic monoclonal antibody. Intravenous ivuxolimab was administered to patients every 2 weeks at six dose levels: 0.01, 0.1, 0.3, 1.5, 3 and 10 mg/kg. Of the approximately 50 patients in dose escalation, 19 had hepatocellular carcinoma, some 15 had melanoma, 9 had renal cell carcinoma and 9 had head and neck cancer. In the dose-escalation cohort, 82.7% of patients were male, and the mean age was around 60 years, with a range of roughly 20 to 80. Prior anti-PD-1, anti-PD-L1 or anti-CTLA-4 therapy was permitted, and about two fifths of dose-escalation patients had received checkpoint inhibitors. Partial responses occurred in three dose-escalation patients: two with cutaneous melanoma and one with hepatocellular carcinoma. Peripheral TCRbeta sequencing aimed to test whether ivuxolimab altered TCR sequence diversity and caused clonal T-cell expansion. The monotherapy dose-escalation portion (N of about 57 patients) of the phase I ivuxolimab trial is reported in the paper.

Patients with autoimmune disease history or receiving systemic immunosuppression were excluded from the trial. Peripheral blood for TCR sequencing was collected from all dose cohorts at baseline, on cycle 4 day 1, and on cycle 7 day 1. Samples were obtained from an open-label, multicenter, first-in-human phase I dose-escalation trial of ivuxolimab. The trial enrolled adults with locally advanced or metastatic head and neck squamous cell, hepatocellular, melanoma or renal cell carcinoma. Before TCR sequencing, CD4+ T cells and CD8+ T cells were sorted from peripheral blood as separate populations. The germline V gene yields SGDLS for CDR1 and YYNGEE for CDR2. The germline V end is reduced by 0 bases and the J end by 8 bases; junction bases left unmatched: 6. The cysteine opens and the phenylalanine closes a CDR3 of 15 amino acids. Only the CDR3 part of the read is kept: 45 bases, read in frame from the first base.

To sequence the TCRbeta CDR3 region, genomic DNA was isolated from the sorted cells. TCRbeta CDR3 regions were sequenced using the immunoSEQ Assay. This is the immuneACCESS table as TCRdb keeps it, with only in-frame sequences that have V and J called. A part of the clones is gone; compared with another copy, unresolved V genes explain less than half, and the rest is unexplained. For this sample there are 55,000 to 65,000 clones; nearly 90% appear just once. The ten largest clonotypes hold 0.3% to 0.35% of the sample. On this clone: What antigen it recognizes has not been identified. Base quality data are lacking; no much larger clone is found one base away.

Points the paper makes about the study in general: On average, CD8+ T cells showed more expanded clones than CD4+ T cells after ivuxolimab. Clonal expansion of both CD4+ and CD8+ blood T cells was observed from baseline to week 6 at doses 0.1 to 3.0 mg/kg. Low levels of normalized T-cell clonal expansion were also seen in some patients who did not respond. Which antigens the clonally expanded peripheral T cells were specific for was not determined. Partial responders in the 0.1-3.0 mg/kg groups had among the lowest normalized peripheral clonal expansion, especially among CD8+ T cells.

The clonotype originates from an adult with an advanced solid tumor such as melanoma, head and neck, liver or kidney cancer. The material sequenced was CD4+ or CD8+ T cells sorted from blood, taken in a trial of the OX40 agonist ivuxolimab. Recombination joined TRBV9 with TRBJ2-1, with 9 bases matching TRBD2. The bases read TGTGCCAGCAGCGTAGTAGCGGGGGATGGAGATGAGCAGTTCTTC. Its product reads: CASSVVAGDGDEQFF.